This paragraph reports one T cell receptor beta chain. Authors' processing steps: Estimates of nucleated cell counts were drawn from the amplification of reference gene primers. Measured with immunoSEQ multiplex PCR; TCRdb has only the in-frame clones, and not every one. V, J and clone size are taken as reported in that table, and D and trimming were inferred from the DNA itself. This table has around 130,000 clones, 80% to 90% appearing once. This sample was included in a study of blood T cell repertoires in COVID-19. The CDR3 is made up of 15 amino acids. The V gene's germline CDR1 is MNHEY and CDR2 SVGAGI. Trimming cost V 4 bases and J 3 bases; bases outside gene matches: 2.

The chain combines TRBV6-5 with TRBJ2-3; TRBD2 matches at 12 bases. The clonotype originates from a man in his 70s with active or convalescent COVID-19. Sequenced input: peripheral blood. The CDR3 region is CASSFLAGGTDTQYF. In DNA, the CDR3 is TGTGCCAGCAGTTTTCTAGCGGGAGGGACAGATACGCAGTATTTT.